This T cell receptor (beta chain) was recorded in a study of blood T cell repertoires in COVID-19. CDR1 SGHRS and CDR2 YFSETQ come from the germline V gene. V lost 1 base and J lost 7, with 20 bases in between. The CDR3 loop spans 17 amino acids. Source study methods: Amplification of reference gene primers was used by the study to estimate nucleated cell counts. The method was immunoSEQ multiplex PCR; TCRdb's version includes in-frame clones alone and lacks a portion of them. D and trimming come from the DNA, and the V and J calls and clone size come from that table. The table has about 52,000 clones, 82% seen once.

The sample consisted of peripheral blood. The V call is TRBV5-1, the J call TRBJ1-4, with D possibly matching TRBD1 (5 bases). The sequence was collected from a man aged 80 or over with COVID-19, enrolled during active disease. The CDR3 is CASSLNGQGVSGEKLFF. Here the CDR3 DNA reads TGCGCCAGCAGCTTGAATGGGCAGGGTGTATCAGGTGAAAAACTGTTTTTT.